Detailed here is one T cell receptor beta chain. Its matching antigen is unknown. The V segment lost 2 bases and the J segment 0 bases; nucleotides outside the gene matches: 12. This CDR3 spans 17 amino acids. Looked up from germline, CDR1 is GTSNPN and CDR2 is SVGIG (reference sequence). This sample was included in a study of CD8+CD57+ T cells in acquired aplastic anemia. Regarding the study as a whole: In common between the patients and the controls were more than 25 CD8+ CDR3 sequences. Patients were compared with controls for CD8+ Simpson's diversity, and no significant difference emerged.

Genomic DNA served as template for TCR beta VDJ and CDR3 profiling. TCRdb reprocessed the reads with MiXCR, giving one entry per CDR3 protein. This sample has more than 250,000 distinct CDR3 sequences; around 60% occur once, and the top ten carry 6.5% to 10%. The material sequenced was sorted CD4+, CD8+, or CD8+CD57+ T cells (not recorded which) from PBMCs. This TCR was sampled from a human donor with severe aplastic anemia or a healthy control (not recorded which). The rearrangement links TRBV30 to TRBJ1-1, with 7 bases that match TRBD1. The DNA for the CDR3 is TGTGCCTGGAGTAAAGACAGGGACTTTAACATGAACACTGAAGCTTTCTTT. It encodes CAWSKDRDFNMNTEAFF.